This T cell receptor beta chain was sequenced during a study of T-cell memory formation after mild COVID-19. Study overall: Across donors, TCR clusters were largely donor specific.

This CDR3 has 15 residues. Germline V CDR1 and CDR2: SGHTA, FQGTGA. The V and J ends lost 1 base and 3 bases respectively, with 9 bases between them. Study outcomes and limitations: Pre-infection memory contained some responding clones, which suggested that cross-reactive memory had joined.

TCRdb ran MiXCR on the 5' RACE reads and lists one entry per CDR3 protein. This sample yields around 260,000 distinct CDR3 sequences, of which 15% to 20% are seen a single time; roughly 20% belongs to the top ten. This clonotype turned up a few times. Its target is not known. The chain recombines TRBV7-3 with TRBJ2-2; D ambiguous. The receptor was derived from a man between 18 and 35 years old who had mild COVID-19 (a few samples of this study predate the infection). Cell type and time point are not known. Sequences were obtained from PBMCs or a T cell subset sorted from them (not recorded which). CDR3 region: CASSLMPRDTGELFF. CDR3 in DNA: TGTGCCAGCAGCTTAATGCCACGGGACACCGGGGAGCTGTTTTTT.